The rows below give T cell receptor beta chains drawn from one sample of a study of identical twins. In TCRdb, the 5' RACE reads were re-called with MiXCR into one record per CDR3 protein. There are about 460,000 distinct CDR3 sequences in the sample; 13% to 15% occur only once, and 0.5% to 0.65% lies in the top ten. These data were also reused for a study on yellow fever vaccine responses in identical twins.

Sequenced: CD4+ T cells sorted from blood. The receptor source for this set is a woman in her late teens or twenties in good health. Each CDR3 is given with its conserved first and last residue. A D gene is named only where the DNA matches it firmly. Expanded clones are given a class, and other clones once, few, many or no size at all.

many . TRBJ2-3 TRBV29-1 CSGMGATDTQYF TGCAGCGGTATGGGGGCCACAGATACGCAGTATTTT
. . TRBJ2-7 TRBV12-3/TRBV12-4 CASRSVGEQYF TGTGCCAGCAGGTCTGTGGGCGAGCAGTACTTC
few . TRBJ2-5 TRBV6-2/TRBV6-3 CASSYVGWGFEGTQYF TGTGCCAGCAGTTACGTCGGGTGGGGGTTCGAAGGGACCCAGTACTTC
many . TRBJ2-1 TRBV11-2 CASSPQRGRTYNEQFF TGTGCCAGCAGCCCCCAAAGAGGGCGTACCTACAATGAGCAGTTCTTC
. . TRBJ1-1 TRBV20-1 CSARERGSNTEAFF TGCAGTGCTAGAGAAAGGGGCAGCAACACTGAAGCTTTCTTT
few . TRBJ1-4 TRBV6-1 CASSQNRETVQKLFF TGTGCCAGCAGTCAAAACAGGGAAACTGTCCAAAAACTGTTTTTT
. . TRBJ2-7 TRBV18 CASSRTEAYF TGTGCCAGCTCAAGGACGGAGGCGTACTTC
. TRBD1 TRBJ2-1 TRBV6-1 CASRLQGTENEQFF TGTGCCAGCAGGCTACAGGGGACCGAGAATGAGCAGTTCTTC
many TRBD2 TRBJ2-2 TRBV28 CASIPPAGGNTGELFF TGTGCCAGCATACCTCCGGCGGGAGGGAACACCGGGGAGCTGTTTTTT
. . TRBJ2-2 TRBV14 CASSQERGPAGELFF TGTGCCAGCAGCCAAGAAAGGGGACCGGCCGGGGAGCTGTTTTTT
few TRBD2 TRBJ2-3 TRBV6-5 CASSYAGGPPPADTQYF TGTGCCAGCAGCTACGCGGGAGGGCCACCCCCGGCAGATACGCAGTATTTT
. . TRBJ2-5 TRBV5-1 CASSLDVPGETQYF TGCGCCAGCAGCTTGGATGTCCCCGGAGAGACCCAGTACTTC
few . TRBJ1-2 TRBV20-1 CSARSPANYGYTF TGCAGTGCTAGGTCTCCAGCTAACTATGGCTACACCTTC
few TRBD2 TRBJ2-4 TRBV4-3 CASSQGLTAGGPPAKNIQYF TGCGCCAGCAGCCAGGGGTTAACAGCGGGAGGGCCTCCCGCCAAAAACATTCAGTACTTC
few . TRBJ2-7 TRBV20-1 CSARSQVIAPGQYF TGCAGTGCTAGAAGTCAGGTCATAGCCCCGGGGCAGTACTTC
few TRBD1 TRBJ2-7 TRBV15 CATKPEGGYYEQYF TGTGCCACTAAACCCGAAGGGGGCTACTACGAGCAGTACTTC
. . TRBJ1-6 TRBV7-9 CASSLDSGGLHF TGTGCCAGCAGCCTCGACTCAGGAGGCCTCCACTTT
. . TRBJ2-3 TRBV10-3 CAISDGKGDTQYF TGTGCCATCAGTGACGGGAAGGGAGATACGCAGTATTTT
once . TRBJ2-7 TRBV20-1 CSARRQGTYLLEQYF TGCAGTGCTAGGCGGCAGGGGACCTACCTACTGGAGCAGTACTTC
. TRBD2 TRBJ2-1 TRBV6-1 CASRNRGLAGESLFF TGTGCCAGCAGGAACCGGGGACTAGCGGGAGAAAGTCTGTTCTTC
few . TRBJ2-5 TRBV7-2 CASSLGHRRLGQETQYF TGTGCCAGCAGCTTGGGTCACAGACGATTAGGGCAAGAGACCCAGTACTTC
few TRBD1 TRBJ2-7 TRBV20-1 CSARDLTGENEQYF TGCAGTGCTAGAGATCTGACAGGGGAAAACGAGCAGTACTTC
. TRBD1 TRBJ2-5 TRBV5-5 CASSWTGTGWETQYF TGTGCCAGCAGCTGGACCGGGACAGGGTGGGAGACCCAGTACTTC
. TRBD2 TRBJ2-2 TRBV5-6 CASSSIAGLLTGELFF TGTGCCAGCAGCTCGATAGCGGGACTTCTCACCGGGGAGCTGTTTTTT
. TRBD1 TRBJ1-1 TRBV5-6 CASSLPHRGRVGEAFF TGTGCCAGCAGCTTGCCCCACAGGGGACGAGTGGGTGAAGCTTTCTTT
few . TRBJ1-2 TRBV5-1 CASSPNAGNYGYTF TGCGCCAGCAGCCCGAACGCGGGGAACTATGGCTACACCTTC
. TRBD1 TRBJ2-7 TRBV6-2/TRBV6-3 CASSGDSNYEQYF TGTGCCAGCAGTGGGGACAGCAACTACGAGCAGTACTTC
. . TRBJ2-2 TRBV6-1 CASSEALQKAPFF TGTGCCAGCAGTGAAGCGCTTCAAAAAGCCCCATTTTTT
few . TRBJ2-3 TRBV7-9 CASSLNRADTQYF TGTGCCAGCAGCCTGAACAGGGCAGATACGCAGTATTTT
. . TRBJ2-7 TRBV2 CASSEGVRPYEQYF TGTGCCAGCAGTGAAGGCGTCCGGCCCTACGAGCAGTACTTC
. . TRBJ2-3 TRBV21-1 CASSKATGKGTDTQYF TGTGCCAGCAGCAAAGCGACAGGGAAGGGCACAGATACGCAGTATTTT
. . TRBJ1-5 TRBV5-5 CASRSGISNQPQHF TGTGCCAGCAGATCCGGGATTAGCAATCAGCCCCAGCATTTT
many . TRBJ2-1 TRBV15 CATSRALGIFYNEQFF TGTGCCACCAGCAGGGCGCTTGGCATTTTCTACAATGAGCAGTTCTTC
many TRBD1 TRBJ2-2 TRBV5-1 CASSSGQGVPGELFF TGCGCCAGCAGCTCTGGACAGGGGGTACCCGGGGAGCTGTTTTTT
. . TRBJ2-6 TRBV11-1 CASSYRVLGVSLGANVLTF TGTGCCAGCAGCTACCGGGTTCTTGGGGTCTCTCTGGGGGCCAACGTCCTGACTTTC
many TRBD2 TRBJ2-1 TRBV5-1 CASSIGLAETNEQFF TGCGCCAGCAGCATCGGACTAGCGGAAACCAATGAGCAGTTCTTC
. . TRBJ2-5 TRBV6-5 CASSYVQGIETQYF TGTGCCAGCAGTTACGTCCAGGGGATAGAGACCCAGTACTTC
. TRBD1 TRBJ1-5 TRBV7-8 CASSLHTGGRSNQPQHF TGTGCCAGCAGCTTGCATACAGGGGGCCGTAGCAATCAGCCCCAGCATTTT
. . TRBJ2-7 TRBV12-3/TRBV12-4 CASRSTGRSSYEQYF TGTGCCAGCAGATCCACAGGGCGTTCCTCCTACGAGCAGTACTTC
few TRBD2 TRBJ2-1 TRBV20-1 CSALSPGLAFNEQFF TGCAGTGCTCTTAGCCCGGGACTAGCGTTCAATGAGCAGTTCTTC
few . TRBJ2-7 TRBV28 CASSINGQGFHEQYF TGTGCCAGCAGTATAAACGGCCAGGGATTCCACGAGCAGTACTTC
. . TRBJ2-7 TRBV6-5 CASSYSPDAYEQYF TGTGCCAGCAGTTACTCGCCGGATGCCTACGAGCAGTACTTC
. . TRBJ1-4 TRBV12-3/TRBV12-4 CASSFGTNEKLFF TGTGCCAGCAGTTTCGGGACTAATGAAAAACTGTTTTTT
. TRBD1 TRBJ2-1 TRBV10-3 CAISAFSGQGSNEQFF TGTGCCATCAGTGCTTTTTCGGGACAGGGCTCAAATGAGCAGTTCTTC
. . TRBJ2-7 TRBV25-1 CASSPVGLGHEQYF TGTGCCAGCAGCCCGGTGGGCTTGGGCCACGAGCAGTACTTC
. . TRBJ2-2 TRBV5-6 CASSLAPLTNTGELFF TGTGCCAGCAGCTTGGCACCACTCACGAACACCGGGGAGCTGTTTTTT
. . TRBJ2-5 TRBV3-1 CASYRSTGFPKETQYF TGTGCCAGCTATCGATCTACAGGGTTCCCCAAAGAGACCCAGTACTTC